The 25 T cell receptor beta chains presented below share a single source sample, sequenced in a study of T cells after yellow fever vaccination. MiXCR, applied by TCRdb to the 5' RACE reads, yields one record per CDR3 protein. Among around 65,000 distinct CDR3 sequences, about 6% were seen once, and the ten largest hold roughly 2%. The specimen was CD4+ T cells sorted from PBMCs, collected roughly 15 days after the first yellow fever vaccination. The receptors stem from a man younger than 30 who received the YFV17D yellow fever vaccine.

This chain's CDR3 is CASSLTSGGWKEQFF. The CDR3 DNA reads TGTGCCAGCAGTTTGACTAGCGGGGGTTGGAAAGAGCAGTTCTTC. The rearrangement links TRBV12-3 or TRBV12-4 to TRBJ2-1, with 12 bases identical to TRBD2. V shed 3 bases and J 10 bases; nucleotides not matched to a gene: 7. The CDR3 extends over 15 amino acids.

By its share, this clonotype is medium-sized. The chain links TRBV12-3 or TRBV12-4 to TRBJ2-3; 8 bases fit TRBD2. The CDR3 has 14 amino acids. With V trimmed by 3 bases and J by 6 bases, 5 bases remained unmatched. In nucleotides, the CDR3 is TGTGCCAGCAGTTTGGGACTAGGGTTCGATACGCAGTATTTT. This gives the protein CASSLGLGFDTQYF.

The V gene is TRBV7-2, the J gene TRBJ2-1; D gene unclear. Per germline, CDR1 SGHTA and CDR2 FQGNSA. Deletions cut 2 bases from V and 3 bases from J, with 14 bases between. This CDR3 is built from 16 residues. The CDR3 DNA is TGTGCCAGCAGCTTAAGTCTCGGTAATCACTACAATGAGCAGTTCTTC. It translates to CASSLSLGNHYNEQFF.

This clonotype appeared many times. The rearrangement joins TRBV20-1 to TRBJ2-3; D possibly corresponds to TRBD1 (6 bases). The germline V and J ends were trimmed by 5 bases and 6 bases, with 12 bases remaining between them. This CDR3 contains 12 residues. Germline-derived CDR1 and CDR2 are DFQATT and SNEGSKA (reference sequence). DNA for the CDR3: TGCAGTGCTGGGGGCTACACGGATACGCAGTATTTT. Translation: CSAGGYTDTQYF.

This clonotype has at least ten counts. CDR3 DNA: TGCGCCAGCAGCTTCATGACTAGCGGGGGAGGAAATGAGCAGTTCTTC. Protein: CASSFMTSGGGNEQFF. The genes are TRBV5-1 and TRBJ2-1; 12 bases match TRBD2. J lost 7 bases, V lost 2 bases, and 7 bases had no gene match. The germline gives CDR1 SGHRS, CDR2 YFSETQ. This CDR3 has 16 residues.

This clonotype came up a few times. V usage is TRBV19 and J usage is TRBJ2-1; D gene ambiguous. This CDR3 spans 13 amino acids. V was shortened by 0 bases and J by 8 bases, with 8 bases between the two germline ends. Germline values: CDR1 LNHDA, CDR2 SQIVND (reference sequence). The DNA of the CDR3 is TGTGCCAGTAGTATAGAAATACCACATGAGCAGTTCTTC. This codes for CASSIEIPHEQFF.

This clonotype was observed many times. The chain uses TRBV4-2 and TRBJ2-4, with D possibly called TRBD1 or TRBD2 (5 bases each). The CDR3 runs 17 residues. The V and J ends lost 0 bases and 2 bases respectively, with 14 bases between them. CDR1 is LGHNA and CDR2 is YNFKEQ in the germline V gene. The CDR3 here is CASSQDTRWGSKNIQYF. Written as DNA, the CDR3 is TGTGCCAGCAGCCAAGATACGCGCTGGGGGTCCAAAAACATTCAGTACTTC.

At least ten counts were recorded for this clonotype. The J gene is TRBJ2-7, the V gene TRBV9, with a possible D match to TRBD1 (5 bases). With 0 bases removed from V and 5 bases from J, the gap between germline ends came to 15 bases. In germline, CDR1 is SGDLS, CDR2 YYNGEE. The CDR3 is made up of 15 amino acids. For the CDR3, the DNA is TGTGCCAGCAGCGTAGAGGGGCTAGTCTTTGACGAGCAGTACTTC. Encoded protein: CASSVEGLVFDEQYF. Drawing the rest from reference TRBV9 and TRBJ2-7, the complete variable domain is DSGVTQTPKHLITATGQRVTLRCSPRSGDLSVYWYQQSLDQGLQFLIQYYNGEERAKGNILERFSAQQFPDLHSELNLSSLELGDSALYFCASSVEGLVFDEQYFGPGTRLTVT.

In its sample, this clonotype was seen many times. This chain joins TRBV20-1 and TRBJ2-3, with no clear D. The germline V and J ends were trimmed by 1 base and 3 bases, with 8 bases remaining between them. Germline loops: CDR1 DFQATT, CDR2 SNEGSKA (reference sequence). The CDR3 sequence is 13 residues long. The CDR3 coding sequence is TGCAGTGCTAGAGGTATTGGAACAGATACGCAGTATTTT. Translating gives CSARGIGTDTQYF.

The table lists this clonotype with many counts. In DNA, the CDR3 is TGTGCCAGCAGCTTAGCACTAGCGGGGCGACCGCGCACAGATACGCAGTATTTT. It is translated as CASSLALAGRPRTDTQYF. V and J are TRBV7-2 and TRBJ2-3, with 10 bases lining up with TRBD2. Germline V gives CDR1 SGHTA, CDR2 FQGNSA. This CDR3 contains 18 residues. Losses at the gene ends were 0 bases for V and 1 base for J; bases not matched to a gene: 7. Full variable domain (rest looked up from reference TRBV7-2 and TRBJ2-3): GAGVSQSPSNKVTEKGKDVELRCDPISGHTALYWYRQSLGQGLEFLIYFQGNSAPDKSGLPSDRFSAERTGGSVSTLTIQRTQQEDSAVYLCASSLALAGRPRTDTQYFGPGTRLTVL.

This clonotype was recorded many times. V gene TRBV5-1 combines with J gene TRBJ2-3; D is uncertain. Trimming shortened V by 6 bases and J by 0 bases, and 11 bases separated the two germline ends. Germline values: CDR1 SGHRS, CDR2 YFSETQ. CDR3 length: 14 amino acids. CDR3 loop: CASKLDPSTDTQYF. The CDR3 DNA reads TGCGCCAGCAAACTGGACCCAAGCACAGATACGCAGTATTTT.

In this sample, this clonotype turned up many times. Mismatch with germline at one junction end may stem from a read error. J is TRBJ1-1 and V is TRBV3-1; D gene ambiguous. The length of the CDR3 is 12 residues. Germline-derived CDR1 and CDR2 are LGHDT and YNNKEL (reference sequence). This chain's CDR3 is CASSQVRAEAFF. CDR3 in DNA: TGTGCCAGCAGTCAAGTGCGGGCTGAAGCTTTCTTT.

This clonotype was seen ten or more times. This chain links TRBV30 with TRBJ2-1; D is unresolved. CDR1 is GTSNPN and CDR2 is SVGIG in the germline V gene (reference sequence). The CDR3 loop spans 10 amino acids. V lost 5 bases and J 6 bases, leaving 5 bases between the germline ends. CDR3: CAWGRNEQFF. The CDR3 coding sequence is TGTGCCTGGGGTCGCAATGAGCAGTTCTTC.

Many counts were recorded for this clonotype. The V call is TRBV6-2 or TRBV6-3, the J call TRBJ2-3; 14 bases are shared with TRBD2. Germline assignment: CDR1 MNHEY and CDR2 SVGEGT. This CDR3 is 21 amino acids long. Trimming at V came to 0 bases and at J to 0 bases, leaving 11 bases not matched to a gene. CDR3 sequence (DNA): TGTGCCAGCAGTTACTCGGAGACTAGCGGGGGGGGTACGTTGAGCACAGATACGCAGTATTTT. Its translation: CASSYSETSGGGTLSTDTQYF.

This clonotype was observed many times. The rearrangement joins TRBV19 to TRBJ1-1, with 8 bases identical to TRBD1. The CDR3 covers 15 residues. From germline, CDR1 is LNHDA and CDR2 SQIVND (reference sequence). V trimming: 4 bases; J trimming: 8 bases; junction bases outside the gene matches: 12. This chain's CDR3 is CASSNHRDRPLEAFF. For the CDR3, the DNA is TGTGCCAGTAGTAATCACCGGGACAGGCCTCTCGAAGCTTTCTTT. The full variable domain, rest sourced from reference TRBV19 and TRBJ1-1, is DGGITQSPKYLFRKEGQNVTLSCEQNLNHDAMYWYRQDPGQGLRLIYYSQIVNDFQKGDIAEGYSVSREKKESFPLTVTSAQKNPTAFYLCASSNHRDRPLEAFFGQGTRLTVV.

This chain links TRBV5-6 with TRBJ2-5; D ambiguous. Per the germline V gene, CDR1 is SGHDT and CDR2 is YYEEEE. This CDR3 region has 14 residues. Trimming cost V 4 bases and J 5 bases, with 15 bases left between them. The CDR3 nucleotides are TGTGCCAGCAGCCCCGGGCCCCTCTACGAGACCCAGTACTTC. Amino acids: CASSPGPLYETQYF.

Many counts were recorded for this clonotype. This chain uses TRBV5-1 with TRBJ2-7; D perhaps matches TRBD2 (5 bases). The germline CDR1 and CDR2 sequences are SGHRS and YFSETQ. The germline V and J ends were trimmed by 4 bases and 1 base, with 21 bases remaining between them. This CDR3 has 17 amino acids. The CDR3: CASSLSSGVRRSYEQYV. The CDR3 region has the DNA TGCGCCAGCAGCCTCTCTTCCGGGGTCAGAAGGTCCTACGAGCAGTACGTC.

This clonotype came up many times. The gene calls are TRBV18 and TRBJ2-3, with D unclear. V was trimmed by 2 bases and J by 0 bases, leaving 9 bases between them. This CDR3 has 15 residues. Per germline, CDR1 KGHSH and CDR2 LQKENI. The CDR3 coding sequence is TGTGCCAGCTCACCATTTTCGGAGAGCACAGATACGCAGTATTTT. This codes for CASSPFSESTDTQYF.

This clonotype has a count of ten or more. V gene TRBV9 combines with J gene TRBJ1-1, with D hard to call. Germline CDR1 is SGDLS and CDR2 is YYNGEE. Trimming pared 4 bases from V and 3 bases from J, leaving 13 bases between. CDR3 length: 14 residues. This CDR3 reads CASSPREFYTEAFF. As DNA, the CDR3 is TGTGCCAGCAGCCCCCGAGAGTTCTACACTGAAGCTTTCTTT.

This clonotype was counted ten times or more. As DNA, the CDR3 is TGTGCCAGCAGGTCACAAGAGACCCAGTACTTC. It specifies CASRSQETQYF. The chain links TRBV7-9 to TRBJ2-5, with unresolved D. The V and J ends lost 6 bases and 2 bases respectively, with 4 bases between them. The CDR3 length is 11 residues. Germline lookup yields CDR1 SEHNR and CDR2 FQNEAQ (reference sequence). The full variable domain, its missing parts supplied by reference TRBV7-9 and TRBJ2-5, is DTGVSQNPRHKITKRGQNVTFRCDPISEHNRLYWYRQTLGQGPEFLTYFQNEAQLEKSRLLSDRFSAERPKGSFSTLEIQRTEQGDSAMYLCASRSQETQYFGPGTRLLVL.

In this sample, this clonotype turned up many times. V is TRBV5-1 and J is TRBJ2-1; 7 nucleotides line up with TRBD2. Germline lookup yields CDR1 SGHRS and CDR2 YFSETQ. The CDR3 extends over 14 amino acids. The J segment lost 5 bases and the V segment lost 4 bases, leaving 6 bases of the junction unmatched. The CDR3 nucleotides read TGCGCCAGCAGCAGCGAGCGGGGAGACAATGAGCAGTTCTTC. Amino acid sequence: CASSSERGDNEQFF.

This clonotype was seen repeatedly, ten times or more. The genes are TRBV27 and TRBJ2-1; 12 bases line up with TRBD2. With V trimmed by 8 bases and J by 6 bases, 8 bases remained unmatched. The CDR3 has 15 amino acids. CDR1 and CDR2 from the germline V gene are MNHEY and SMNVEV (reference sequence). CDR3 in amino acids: CASWDGLAGINEQFF. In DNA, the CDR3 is TGTGCCAGCTGGGACGGACTAGCGGGGATCAATGAGCAGTTCTTC.

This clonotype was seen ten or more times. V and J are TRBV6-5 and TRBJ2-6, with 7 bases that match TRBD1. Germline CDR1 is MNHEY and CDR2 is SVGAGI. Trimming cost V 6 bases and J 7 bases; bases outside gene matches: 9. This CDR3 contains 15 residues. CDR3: CASRRQGGRANVLTF. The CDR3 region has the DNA TGTGCCAGCAGACGACAGGGTGGAAGAGCCAACGTCCTGACTTTC.

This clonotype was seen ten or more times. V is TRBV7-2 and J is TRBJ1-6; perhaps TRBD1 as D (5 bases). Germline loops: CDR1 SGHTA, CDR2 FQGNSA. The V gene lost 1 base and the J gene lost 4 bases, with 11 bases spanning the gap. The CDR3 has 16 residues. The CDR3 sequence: CASSLVGERYNSPLHF. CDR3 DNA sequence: TGTGCCAGCAGCTTAGTGGGGGAACGGTATAATTCACCCCTCCACTTT. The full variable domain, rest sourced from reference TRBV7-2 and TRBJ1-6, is GAGVSQSPSNKVTEKGKDVELRCDPISGHTALYWYRQSLGQGLEFLIYFQGNSAPDKSGLPSDRFSAERTGGSVSTLTIQRTQQEDSAVYLCASSLVGERYNSPLHFGNGTRLTVT.

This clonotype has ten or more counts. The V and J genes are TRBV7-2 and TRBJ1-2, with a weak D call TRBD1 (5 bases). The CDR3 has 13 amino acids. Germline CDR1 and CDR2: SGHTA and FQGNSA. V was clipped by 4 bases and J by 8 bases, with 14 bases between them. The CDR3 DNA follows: TGTGCCAGCAGCTCTTCTTGGGCAGGGGGCTACACCTTC. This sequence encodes CASSSSWAGGYTF.